The TCR beta chain under discussion was sequenced for a study of T cells after yellow fever vaccination. Looking at the study overall: The SMART-Seq v4 Ultra Low Input method served to prepare the low-cell-number fractions. Findings of the study overall: Weaker, the secondary response peaked sooner, at day 5 versus 15. Researchers cautioned that FACS-sorted repertoires could harbor abundant clonotypes contaminating from the bulk population.

Each CDR3 protein is one row after TCRdb ran MiXCR on the 5' RACE reads. This repertoire shows 360,000 or so distinct CDR3 sequences, approximately 10% found once; its top ten account for 18%. The germline V gene has CDR1 MNHEY and CDR2 SVGEGT. V lost 0 bases and J lost 7, with 2 bases in between. The CDR3 is 11 residues long. This clonotype appeared a few times. Its cognate antigen is unknown. The specimen comprised PBMCs, sampled on the day of the first yellow fever vaccination. The sequence came from a man aged 18 to 30 who received the YFV17D yellow fever vaccine. The J gene is TRBJ2-3, the V gene TRBV6-2 or TRBV6-3; D gene ambiguous. The CDR3: CASSYSYTQYF. In DNA, the CDR3 is TGTGCCAGCAGTTACTCCTATACGCAGTATTTT.